The 24 T cell receptor beta chains reported below all come from one sample, sequenced in a study of T cells in Graves' hyperthyroidism and ophthalmopathy. RNA transcripts provided the source from which TCR beta CDR3 regions were amplified. RT-PCR in the first round (using the HTBI primer set) targeted the TCR CDR3. TCRdb independently ran MiXCR on the multiplex PCR reads; one entry per CDR3 protein. The profile shows around 400,000 distinct CDR3 sequences, around a quarter of them singletons. The specimen was blood. These receptors were taken from a man between 45 and 60 years old with Graves' hyperthyroidism.

The chain has TRBV7-9 and TRBJ2-7, with D uncertain. The V end was cut by 2 bases, the J end by 6 bases, with 14 bases between. Germline V gene sequence: CDR1 SEHNR, CDR2 FQNEAQ (reference sequence). CDR3 size: 14 residues. This CDR3 is CASSLIGSSTEQYF. For the CDR3, the DNA is TGTGCCAGCAGCTTAATAGGGTCGTCCACCGAGCAGTACTTC.

J is TRBJ2-2 and V is TRBV3-1; 11 nucleotides line up with TRBD2. The CDR3 totals 19 residues. Germline values: CDR1 LGHDT, CDR2 YNNKEL (reference sequence). J lost 5 bases, V lost 0 bases, and 11 bases had no gene match. This CDR3 is CASSQDSSGRSGGTGELFF. CDR3 nucleotide sequence: TGTGCCAGCAGCCAAGATTCTAGCGGGAGGAGTGGCGGGACCGGGGAGCTGTTTTTT. The variable domain in full, with the rest retrieved from reference TRBV3-1 and TRBJ2-2, is DTAVSQTPKYLVTQMGNDKSIKCEQNLGHDTMYWYKQDSKKFLKIMFSYNNKELIINETVPNRFSPKSPDKAHLNLHINSLELGDSAVYFCASSQDSSGRSGGTGELFFGEGSRLTVL.

This chain connects TRBV19 to TRBJ2-1; 7 bases fit TRBD1. The CDR3 is 15 amino acids. Trimming took 2 bases from V and 10 from J; bases not matched to a gene: 11. CDR1 is LNHDA and CDR2 is SQIVND in the germline V gene (reference sequence). The CDR3 DNA is TGTGCCAGTAGTATAAGCCACCGACAGGGCAGCGAGCAGTTCTTC. This translates into CASSISHRQGSEQFF. The full variable domain, in which reference TRBV19 and TRBJ2-1 provide the parts outside the CDR3, is DGGITQSPKYLFRKEGQNVTLSCEQNLNHDAMYWYRQDPGQGLRLIYYSQIVNDFQKGDIAEGYSVSREKKESFPLTVTSAQKNPTAFYLCASSISHRQGSEQFFGPGTRLTVL.

The chain is built from TRBV20-1 and TRBJ2-2, with 8 nucleotides matching TRBD1. This CDR3 comprises 14 residues. Germline-derived CDR1 and CDR2 are DFQATT and SNEGSKA (reference sequence). The ends lost 3 bases at V and 1 base at J; junction bases unmatched: 1. The CDR3: CSASRGLNTGELFF. CDR3 DNA sequence: TGCAGTGCTAGCAGGGGGCTGAACACCGGGGAGCTGTTTTTT.

This clonotype has just a few counts. This sequence joins TRBV7-7 and TRBJ2-1, with 15 positions matching TRBD2. Unmatched junction bases numbered 11, after V lost 5 bases and J lost 3 bases. CDR3 length equals 19 residues. Germline V gene lookup returns CDR1 SSHAT and CDR2 FNYEAQ (reference sequence). The chain's CDR3 is CASSAGGLAGGPFYNEQFF. In DNA, the CDR3 is TGTGCCAGCAGCGCTGGGGGACTAGCGGGAGGACCCTTCTACAATGAGCAGTTCTTC.

This clonotype was counted between two and nine times. The chain has TRBV6-1 and TRBJ1-1; D remains ambiguous. V was clipped by 4 bases and J by 9 bases, with 15 bases between them. The CDR3 runs 13 residues. Germline CDR1 reads MNHNS; CDR2 reads SASEGT. The CDR3 reads CASSAERGIQAFF. The CDR3, as DNA: TGTGCCAGCAGTGCTGAAAGAGGGATCCAAGCTTTCTTT.

The V call is TRBV7-2, the J call TRBJ2-3; 9 bases fit TRBD2. The CDR3 extends over 16 amino acids. The ends lost 5 bases at V and 2 bases at J; junction bases unmatched: 8. Per germline, CDR1 SGHTA and CDR2 FQGNSA. Here the CDR3 reads CASSAWASGVTDTQYF. As DNA, the CDR3 is TGTGCCAGCAGCGCGTGGGCTAGCGGGGTCACAGATACGCAGTATTTT.

This clonotype was counted many times. The J gene is TRBJ2-3, the V gene TRBV12-3 or TRBV12-4; 7 bases are a match to TRBD2. J was trimmed by 2 bases and V by 3 bases; bases with no gene match: 5. This CDR3 comprises 15 residues. The CDR3 reads CASSFWGRATDTQYF. Here the CDR3 DNA reads TGTGCCAGCAGTTTTTGGGGGAGGGCCACAGATACGCAGTATTTT.

V gene TRBV18 combines with J gene TRBJ1-3, with 10 positions matching TRBD1. CDR1 and CDR2 (germline): KGHSH, LQKENI. The CDR3 consists of 15 residues. V lost 5 bases and J lost 5; bases outside the gene matches: 6. CDR3 residues: CASSAPGQGRNTIYF. For the CDR3, the DNA is TGTGCCAGCTCAGCTCCGGGACAGGGGAGAAACACCATATATTTT.

This chain joins TRBV11-2 and TRBJ2-6, with TRBD1 matching 8 bases. This CDR3 region has 16 residues. From germline, CDR1 is SGHAT and CDR2 FQNNGV. With 7 bases clipped from V and 0 bases from J, the junction kept 5 bases outside the gene matches. CDR3 sequence: CASKKDRASGANVLTF. The DNA for the CDR3 is TGTGCCAGCAAAAAGGACAGGGCCTCTGGGGCCAACGTCCTGACTTTC.

This clonotype appeared many times. CDR3 loop: CASSPGKGETQYF. The CDR3 DNA reads TGTGCCAGCTCACCAGGAAAGGGAGAGACCCAGTACTTC. The chain joins TRBV18 to TRBJ2-5, with D hard to call. V lost 2 bases, J lost 4 bases, and 8 bases lay in between. The CDR3 has 13 amino acids. The germline V gene has CDR1 KGHSH and CDR2 LQKENI.

This clonotype was seen ten or more times. V usage is TRBV7-9 and J usage is TRBJ2-7; perhaps D is TRBD1 or TRBD2 (5 bases each). The germline gives CDR1 SEHNR, CDR2 FQNEAQ (reference sequence). V was trimmed by 5 bases and J by 3 bases, leaving 14 bases between them. The CDR3 consists of 14 residues. In nucleotides, the CDR3 is TGTGCCAGCAGCACGTCGGGACCTATCTACGAGCAGTACTTC. It codes for CASSTSGPIYEQYF.

This clonotype has ten or more counts. CDR3 bases: TGTGCCAGCAGTTTTCAGGGAAAAAATGAAGCTTTCTTT. Amino acids: CASSFQGKNEAFF. This chain connects TRBV28 to TRBJ1-1, with D perhaps matching TRBD1 (5 bases). V was clipped by 3 bases and J by 7 bases, with 12 bases between them. The CDR3 runs to 13 residues. From germline, CDR1 is MDHEN and CDR2 SYDVKM.

Comment on this clonotype: It is unclear where the CDR3 begins or ends on the DNA, so no DNA is shown, and the CDR3 is as TCRdb lists it. The chain links TRBV20-1 to TRBJ1-2. CDR1 and CDR2 (germline): DFQATT, SNEGSKA (reference sequence). The CDR3 length equals 14 residues, ends included. The CDR3 reads CSAVRPSLAYGCTF.

Only a few counts were recorded for this clonotype. The rearrangement uses TRBV5-1 and TRBJ2-7; D not resolved. Germline V gives CDR1 SGHRS, CDR2 YFSETQ. The CDR3 has 15 residues. The V end was cut by 4 bases, the J end by 2 bases, with 16 bases between. The CDR3 coding sequence is TGCGCCAGCAGCCTCCAGACATCCTTCGCCTACGAGCAGTACTTC. Its protein product is CASSLQTSFAYEQYF.

This clonotype was picked up many times. This rearrangement joins TRBV12-3 or TRBV12-4 to TRBJ2-5, with D possibly TRBD1 on 5 matching bases. The CDR3 length is 16 residues. Trimming cost V 0 bases and J 2 bases, with 13 bases left between them. CDR3 bases: TGTGCCAGCAGTTTAGCCCGGGCGACAGTACAAGAGACCCAGTACTTC. Protein: CASSLARATVQETQYF.

The sample holds many counts of this clonotype. The chain couples TRBV3-1 to TRBJ2-7; D uncertain. This CDR3 region has 14 residues. V gave up 4 bases and J gave up 4 bases, with 14 bases separating them. From germline, CDR1 is LGHDT and CDR2 YNNKEL (reference sequence). Here the CDR3 DNA reads TGTGCCAGCAGCCGGCGACAAGGGCAGTACGAGCAGTACTTC. This encodes CASSRRQGQYEQYF.

This clonotype was seen many times. The CDR3 is CASSDPRGDSEAFF. CDR3 nucleotides: TGTGCCAGCAGTGACCCACGGGGTGATTCTGAAGCTTTCTTT. The gene calls are TRBV12-3 or TRBV12-4 and TRBJ1-1; D gene uncertain. Trimming left V 5 bases short and J 6 bases short, with 16 bases between. The CDR3 runs 14 residues.

V and J are TRBV15 and TRBJ2-3, with D unresolved. Germline values: CDR1 LNHNV, CDR2 YYDKDF (reference sequence). This CDR3 has 15 residues. V was shortened by 2 bases and J by 1 base, with 10 bases between the two germline ends. This chain's CDR3 is CATSRSSRGTDTQYF. CDR3 bases: TGTGCCACCAGCAGATCTAGTCGAGGCACAGATACGCAGTATTTT. The full variable domain, in which reference TRBV15 and TRBJ2-3 provide the parts outside the CDR3, is DAMVIQNPRYQVTQFGKPVTLSCSQTLNHNVMYWYQQKSSQAPKLLFHYYDKDFNNEADTPDNFQSRRPNTSFCFLDIRSPGLGDTAMYLCATSRSSRGTDTQYFGPGTRLTVL.

The chain employs TRBV3-1 and TRBJ2-5, with 8 bases that match TRBD2. V lost 3 bases to trimming and J lost 9 bases; unmatched junction nucleotides: 18. CDR3 length: 17 amino acids. Per the germline V gene, CDR1 is LGHDT and CDR2 is YNNKEL (reference sequence). The CDR3 here is CASSQAGGSQGVLAQYF. The CDR3 nucleotides read TGTGCCAGCAGCCAGGCGGGAGGCTCCCAAGGTGTGTTGGCCCAGTACTTC.

This chain links TRBV7-6 with TRBJ2-6; D is uncertain. Germline-derived CDR1 and CDR2 are SGHVS and FNYEAQ. The CDR3 runs to 16 residues. The V gene lost 1 base and the J gene lost 1 base, with 8 bases spanning the gap. CDR3 in amino acids: CASSLELESGANVLTF. The CDR3 DNA is TGTGCCAGCAGCTTAGAGCTTGAGTCTGGGGCCAACGTCCTGACTTTC.

The rearrangement uses TRBV20-1 and TRBJ2-3; a weak D match, TRBD2 (6 bases). The V and J ends lost 0 bases and 2 bases respectively, with 9 bases between them. This CDR3 contains 14 residues. Germline V CDR1 and CDR2: DFQATT, SNEGSKA (reference sequence). The CDR3 DNA reads TGCAGTGCTAGAGATGCGGGGTTCACAGATACGCAGTATTTT. Amino acids: CSARDAGFTDTQYF.

The rearrangement uses TRBV10-1 and TRBJ2-7; D tentatively fits TRBD1 or TRBD2 (5 bases each). Per germline, CDR1 WNHNN and CDR2 SYGVQD (reference sequence). The CDR3 consists of 14 residues. V lost 6 bases, J lost 0 bases, and 12 bases lay in between. CDR3 region: CASRMGRISYEQYF. The CDR3, as DNA: TGCGCCAGCAGGATGGGACGGATCTCCTACGAGCAGTACTTC.

Ten or more counts support this clonotype. This chain links TRBV28 with TRBJ2-5, with TRBD2 matching over 7 bases. Germline CDR1 and CDR2: MDHEN and SYDVKM. This CDR3 contains 14 residues. After removal of 5 bases from V and 7 bases from J, the junction contained 10 bases not matched to a gene. The chain's CDR3 is CASSPRGVPGTQYF. CDR3 nucleotide sequence: TGTGCCAGCAGTCCCCGGGGGGTGCCAGGGACCCAGTACTTC.